Sequencing of this T cell receptor (beta chain) was carried out in a study of T cell changes during pregnancy in multiple sclerosis (dated by TCRdb to the late 2010s). Notes on the research overall: The study looked at changes in the T cell repertoire across pregnancy in women with multiple sclerosis.

The receptor library was made with the immunoSEQ multiplex PCR assay. Not all clones reach the TCRdb copy of this immuneACCESS table, which keeps in-frame sequences only. Checked studies attribute under half of the gap to unresolved V genes and leave the rest unexplained. The sample table records tens of thousands of clones; about 90% of these occur just once. Clones ranked in the top ten supply over 7.5% of the sample. A remark on this clone: Its antigen specificity is not known. Per-base qualities were not stored, and no clone one base away is much larger.

V lost 5 bases and J lost 8 bases, and the count of bases not matched to a germline gene is 10. From cysteine to phenylalanine, the CDR3 is 15 amino acids long. Only the CDR3 region is kept as DNA, spanning 45 bases read in frame from base 1. CDR1 and CDR2 were assigned from the germline V gene as SGHTA and FQGNSA. The receptor was isolated from a female donor in good health, enrolled as a control in a pregnancy study. This chain joins TRBV7-2 to TRBJ1-2; the junction holds 11 bases that match TRBD1. The sequences come from peripheral blood, collected after pregnancy. The CDR3 protein sequence reads: CASSLPGQGAQGYTF. The bases read TGTGCCAGCAGCCTCCCCGGACAGGGGGCGCAGGGCTACACCTTC.